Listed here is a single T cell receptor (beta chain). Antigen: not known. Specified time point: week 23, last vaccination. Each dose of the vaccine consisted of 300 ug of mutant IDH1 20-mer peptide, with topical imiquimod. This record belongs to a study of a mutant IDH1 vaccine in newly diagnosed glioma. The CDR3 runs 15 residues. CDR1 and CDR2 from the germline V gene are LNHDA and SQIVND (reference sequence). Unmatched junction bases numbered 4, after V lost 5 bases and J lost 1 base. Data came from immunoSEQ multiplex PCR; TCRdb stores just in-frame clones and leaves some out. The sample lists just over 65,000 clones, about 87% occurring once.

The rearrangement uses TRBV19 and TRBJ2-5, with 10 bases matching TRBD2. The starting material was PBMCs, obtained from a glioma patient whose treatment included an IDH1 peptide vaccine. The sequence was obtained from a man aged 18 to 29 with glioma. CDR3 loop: CASSPRTSGQETQYF. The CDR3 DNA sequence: TGTGCCAGTAGTCCCCGGACTAGCGGCCAAGAGACCCAGTACTTC. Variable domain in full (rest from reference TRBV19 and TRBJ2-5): DGGITQSPKYLFRKEGQNVTLSCEQNLNHDAMYWYRQDPGQGLRLIYYSQIVNDFQKGDIAEGYSVSREKKESFPLTVTSAQKNPTAFYLCASSPRTSGQETQYFGPGTRLLVL.